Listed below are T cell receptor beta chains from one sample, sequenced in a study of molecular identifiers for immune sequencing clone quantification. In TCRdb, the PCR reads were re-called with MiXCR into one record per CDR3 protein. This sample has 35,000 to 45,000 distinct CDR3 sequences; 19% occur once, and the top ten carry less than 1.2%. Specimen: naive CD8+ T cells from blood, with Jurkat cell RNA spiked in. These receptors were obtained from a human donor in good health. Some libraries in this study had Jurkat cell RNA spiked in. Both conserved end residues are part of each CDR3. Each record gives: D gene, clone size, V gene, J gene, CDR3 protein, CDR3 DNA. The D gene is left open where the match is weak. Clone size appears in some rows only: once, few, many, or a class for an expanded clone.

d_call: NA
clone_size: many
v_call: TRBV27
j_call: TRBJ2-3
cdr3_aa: CASSSPLATRTDTQYF
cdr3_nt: TGTGCCAGCAGTTCCCCCCTAGCGACTCGCACAGATACGCAGTATTTT

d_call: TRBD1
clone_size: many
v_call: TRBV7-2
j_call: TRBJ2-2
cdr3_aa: CASSSRTWTGTGTGELFF
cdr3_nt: TGTGCCAGCAGTTCTCGTACCTGGACAGGGACCGGCACCGGGGAGCTGTTTTTT

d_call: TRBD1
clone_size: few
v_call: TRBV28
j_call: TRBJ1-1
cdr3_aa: CASSLGSGQMNTEAFF
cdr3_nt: TGTGCCAGCAGTTTAGGGTCGGGACAGATGAACACTGAAGCTTTCTTT

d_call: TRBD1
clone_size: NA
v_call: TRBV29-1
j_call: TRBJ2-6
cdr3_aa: CSVVDPGQLGANVLTF
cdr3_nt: TGCAGCGTCGTTGACCCGGGACAGCTTGGGGCCAACGTCCTGACTTTC

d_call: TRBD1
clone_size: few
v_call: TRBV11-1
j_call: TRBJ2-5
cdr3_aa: CASSPPTGVVETQYF
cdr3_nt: TGTGCCAGCAGCCCACCGACAGGGGTGGTAGAGACCCAGTACTTC

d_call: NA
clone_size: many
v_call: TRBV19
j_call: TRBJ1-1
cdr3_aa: CASSHRGGDTEAFF
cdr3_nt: TGTGCCAGTAGCCACCGCGGGGGGGACACTGAAGCTTTCTTT

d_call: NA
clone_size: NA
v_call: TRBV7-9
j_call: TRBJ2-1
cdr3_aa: CTSSARGDEQFF
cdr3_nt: TGTACCAGCAGCGCAAGAGGGGATGAGCAGTTCTTC

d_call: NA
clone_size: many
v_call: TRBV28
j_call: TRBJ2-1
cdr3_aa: CASREPLNEQFF
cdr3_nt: TGTGCCAGCCGGGAGCCGCTTAATGAGCAGTTCTTC

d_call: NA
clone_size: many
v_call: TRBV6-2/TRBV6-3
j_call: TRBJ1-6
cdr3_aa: CASSSTTEPISPLHF
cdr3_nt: TGTGCCAGCAGTTCGACGACGGAGCCCATTTCACCCCTCCACTTT

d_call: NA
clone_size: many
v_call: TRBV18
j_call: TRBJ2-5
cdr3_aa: CASSPEETQYF
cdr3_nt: TGTGCCAGCTCACCCGAAGAGACCCAGTACTTC

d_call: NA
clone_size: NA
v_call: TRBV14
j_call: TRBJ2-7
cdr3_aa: CASSQVSLVAGGSRERYF
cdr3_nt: NA

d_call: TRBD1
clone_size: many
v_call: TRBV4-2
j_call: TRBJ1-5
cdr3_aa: CASSWGTGNNQPQHF
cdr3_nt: TGTGCCAGCAGCTGGGGGACAGGGAACAATCAGCCCCAGCATTTT

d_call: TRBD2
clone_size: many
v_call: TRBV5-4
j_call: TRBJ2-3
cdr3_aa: CASSLFASGDFTDTQYF
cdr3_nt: TGTGCCAGCAGCTTGTTTGCTAGCGGGGACTTCACAGATACGCAGTATTTT

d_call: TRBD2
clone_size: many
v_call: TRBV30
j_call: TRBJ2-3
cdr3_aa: CAWNLWEASGSTDTQYF
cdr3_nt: TGTGCCTGGAATCTATGGGAGGCTAGCGGATCCACAGATACGCAGTATTTT

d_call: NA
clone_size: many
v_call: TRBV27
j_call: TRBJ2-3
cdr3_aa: CASSLIADTQYF
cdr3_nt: TGTGCCAGCAGTTTAATAGCAGATACGCAGTATTTT

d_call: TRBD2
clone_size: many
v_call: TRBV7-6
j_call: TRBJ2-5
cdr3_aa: CASSLVLAGAQETQYF
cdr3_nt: TGTGCCAGCAGCTTAGTCCTAGCGGGGGCCCAAGAGACCCAGTACTTC

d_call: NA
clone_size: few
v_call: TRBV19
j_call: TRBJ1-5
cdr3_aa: CASSPRETLYQPQHF
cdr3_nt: TGTGCCAGTAGTCCCCGGGAGACATTGTATCAGCCCCAGCATTTT

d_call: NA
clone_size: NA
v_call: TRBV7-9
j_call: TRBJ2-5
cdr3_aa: CASTPPRTDKETQYF
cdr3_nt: TGTGCCAGCACCCCCCCCCGGACAGATAAAGAGACCCAGTACTTC

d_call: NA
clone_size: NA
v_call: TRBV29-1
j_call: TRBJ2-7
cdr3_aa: CSVTGTYEQYF
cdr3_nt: TGCAGCGTTACCGGGACATACGAGCAGTACTTC

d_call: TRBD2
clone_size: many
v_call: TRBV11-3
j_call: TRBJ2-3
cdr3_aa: CASSAPGLATQYF
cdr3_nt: TGTGCCAGCAGCGCGCCGGGACTAGCGACGCAGTATTTT

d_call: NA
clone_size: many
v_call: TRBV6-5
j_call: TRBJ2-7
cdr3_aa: CASSYSRVYEQYF
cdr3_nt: TGTGCCAGCAGTTACTCGAGGGTTTACGAGCAGTACTTC

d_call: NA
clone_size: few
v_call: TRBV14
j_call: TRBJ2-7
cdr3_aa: CASSQVLTADLSYEQYF
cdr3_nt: TGTGCCAGCAGCCAAGTCCTTACAGCCGACCTATCCTACGAGCAGTACTTC

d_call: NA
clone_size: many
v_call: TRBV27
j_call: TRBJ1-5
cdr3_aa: CASSLSPYQPQHF
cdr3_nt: TGTGCCAGCAGTTTATCCCCGTATCAGCCCCAGCATTTT

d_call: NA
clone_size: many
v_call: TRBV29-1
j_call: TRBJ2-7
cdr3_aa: CSVEKAGRENEQYF
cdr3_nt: TGCAGCGTTGAAAAGGCAGGGAGAGAGAACGAGCAGTACTTC

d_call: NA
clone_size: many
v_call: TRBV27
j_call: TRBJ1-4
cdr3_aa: CASSFWPATNEKLFF
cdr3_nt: TGTGCCAGCAGTTTCTGGCCGGCAACTAATGAAAAACTGTTTTTT

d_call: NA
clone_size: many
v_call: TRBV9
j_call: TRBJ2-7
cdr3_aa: CASSQGSGRYEQYF
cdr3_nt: TGTGCCAGCAGCCAAGGTTCTGGAAGGTACGAGCAGTACTTC

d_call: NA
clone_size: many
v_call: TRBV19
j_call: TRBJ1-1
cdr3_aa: CASTVIGAGAVTTEAFF
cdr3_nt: TGTGCCAGTACCGTCATCGGGGCAGGGGCGGTGACCACTGAAGCTTTCTTT

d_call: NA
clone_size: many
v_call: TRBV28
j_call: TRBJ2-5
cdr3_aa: CASSKDRLVETQYF
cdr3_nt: TGTGCCAGCAGTAAAGACAGGCTGGTAGAGACCCAGTACTTC

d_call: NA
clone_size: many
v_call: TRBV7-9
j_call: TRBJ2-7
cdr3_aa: CASSLSLAASYEQYF
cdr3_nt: TGTGCCAGCAGCTTAAGTCTGGCAGCCTCCTACGAGCAGTACTTC

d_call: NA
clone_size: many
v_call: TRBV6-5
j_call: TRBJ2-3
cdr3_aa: CASSYRDVGDTQYF
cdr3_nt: TGTGCCAGCAGTTACAGGGATGTTGGAGATACGCAGTATTTT

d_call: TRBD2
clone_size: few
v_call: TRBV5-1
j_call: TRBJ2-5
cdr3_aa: CASSFGTSGAGGGETQYF
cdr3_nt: TGCGCCAGCAGCTTCGGGACTAGCGGGGCCGGGGGGGGAGAGACCCAGTACTTC

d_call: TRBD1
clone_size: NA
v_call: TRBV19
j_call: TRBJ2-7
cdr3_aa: CASRTGQGANREQYF
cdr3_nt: TGTGCCAGTAGAACGGGACAGGGGGCGAATAGAGAGCAGTACTTC

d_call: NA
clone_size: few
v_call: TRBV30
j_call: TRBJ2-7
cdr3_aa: CAWTAPGQAYEQYF
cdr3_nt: TGTGCCTGGACCGCTCCGGGACAAGCCTACGAGCAGTACTTC

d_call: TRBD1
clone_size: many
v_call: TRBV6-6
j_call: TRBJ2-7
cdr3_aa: CASSYPGATGYEQYF
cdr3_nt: TGTGCCAGCAGTTACCCCGGGGCGACAGGGTACGAGCAGTACTTC

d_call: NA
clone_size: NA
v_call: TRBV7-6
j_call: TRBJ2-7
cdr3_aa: CASSLSGGDWSEQYF
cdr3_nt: TGTGCCAGCAGCTTATCCGGGGGAGATTGGTCCGAGCAGTACTTC

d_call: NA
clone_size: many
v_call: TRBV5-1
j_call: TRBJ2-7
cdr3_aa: CASHVGVGEQYF
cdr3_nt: TGCGCCAGCCACGTTGGAGTCGGCGAGCAGTACTTC

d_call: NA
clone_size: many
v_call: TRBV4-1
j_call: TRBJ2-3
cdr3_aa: CASSQEPQADTQYF
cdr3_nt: TGCGCCAGCAGCCAAGAGCCCCAGGCTGATACGCAGTATTTT

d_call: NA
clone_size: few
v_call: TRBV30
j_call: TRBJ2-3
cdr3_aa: CAWTAGTRFTDTQYF
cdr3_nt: TGTGCCTGGACTGCAGGGACTCGTTTCACAGATACGCAGTATTTT

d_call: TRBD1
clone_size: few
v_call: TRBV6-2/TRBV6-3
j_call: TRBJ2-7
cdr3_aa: CASRDRGLEQYF
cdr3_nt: TGTGCCAGCAGGGACAGGGGGCTCGAGCAGTACTTC

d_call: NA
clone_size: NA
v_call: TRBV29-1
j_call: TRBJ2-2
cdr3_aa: CSAGGANTGELSF
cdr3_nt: TGCAGCGCCGGTGGGGCGAACACCGGGGAGCTGTCTTTT

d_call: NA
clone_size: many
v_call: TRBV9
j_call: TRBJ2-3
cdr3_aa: CASSVELSSTDTQYF
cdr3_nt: TGTGCCAGCAGCGTAGAACTATCGAGCACAGATACGCAGTATTTT

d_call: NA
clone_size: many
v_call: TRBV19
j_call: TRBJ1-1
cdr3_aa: CASSIVGPTEAFF
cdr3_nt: TGTGCCAGTAGTATTGTCGGGCCCACTGAAGCTTTCTTT

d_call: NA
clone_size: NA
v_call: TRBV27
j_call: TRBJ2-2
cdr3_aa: CASSPGHHTGELFF
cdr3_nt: TGTGCCAGCAGTCCGGGACACCACACCGGGGAGCTGTTTTTT

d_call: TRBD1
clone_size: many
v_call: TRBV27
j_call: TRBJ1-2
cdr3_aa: CASSPGGRYGYTF
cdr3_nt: TGTGCCAGCAGTCCAGGGGGGAGATATGGCTACACCTTC

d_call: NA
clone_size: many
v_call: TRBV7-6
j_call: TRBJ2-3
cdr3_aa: CASSTYPGGGLEADTQYF
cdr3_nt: TGTGCCAGCAGCACCTACCCGGGTGGGGGGCTAGAAGCAGATACGCAGTATTTT

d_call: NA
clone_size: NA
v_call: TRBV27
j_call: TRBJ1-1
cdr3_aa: CASSPTVTETFF
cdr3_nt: TGTGCCAGCAGTCCTACAGTAACTGAAACTTTCTTT

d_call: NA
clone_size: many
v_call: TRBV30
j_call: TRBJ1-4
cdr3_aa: CASDSDANEKLFF
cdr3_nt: TGTGCCTCAGACTCCGATGCTAATGAAAAACTGTTTTTT

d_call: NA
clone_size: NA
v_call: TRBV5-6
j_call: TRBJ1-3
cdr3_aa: CASRPVMIQRNHSGNTIYF
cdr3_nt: TGTGCCAGCAGACCAGTTATGATCCAGCGGAACCACTCTGGAAACACCATATATTTT

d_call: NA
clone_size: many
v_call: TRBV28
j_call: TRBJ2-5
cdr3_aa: CASSLTASQETQYF
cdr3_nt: TGTGCCAGCAGTTTGACAGCATCGCAAGAGACCCAGTACTTC

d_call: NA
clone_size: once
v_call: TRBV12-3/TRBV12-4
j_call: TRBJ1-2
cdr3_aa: CASTPGGLVNYGYTF
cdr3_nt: TGTGCCAGCACCCCTGGGGGGCTAGTTAACTATGGCTACACCTTC

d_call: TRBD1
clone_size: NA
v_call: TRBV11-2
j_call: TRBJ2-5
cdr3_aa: CASSLPRQGGQETQYF
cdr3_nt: TGTGCCAGCAGCTTACCAAGACAGGGGGGGCAAGAGACCCAGTACTTC

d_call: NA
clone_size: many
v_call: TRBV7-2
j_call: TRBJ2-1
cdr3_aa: CASSFSDEQFF
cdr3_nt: TGTGCCAGCAGCTTCAGCGATGAGCAGTTCTTC

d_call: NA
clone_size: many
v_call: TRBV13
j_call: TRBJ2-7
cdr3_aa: CASSSGQGGPYEQYF
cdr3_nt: TGTGCCAGCAGCTCCGGACAGGGAGGGCCCTACGAGCAGTACTTC

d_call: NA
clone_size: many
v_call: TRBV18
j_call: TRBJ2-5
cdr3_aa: CASSPQVHGETQYF
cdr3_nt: TGTGCCAGCTCACCACAGGTCCACGGGGAGACCCAGTACTTC

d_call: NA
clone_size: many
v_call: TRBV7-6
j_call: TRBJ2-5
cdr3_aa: CASSLYPQETQYF
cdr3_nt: TGTGCCAGCAGCTTATATCCTCAAGAGACCCAGTACTTC

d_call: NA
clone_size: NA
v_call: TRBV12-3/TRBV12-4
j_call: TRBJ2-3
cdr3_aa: CASSWAWDGTSTDTQYF
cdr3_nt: TGTGCCAGCAGTTGGGCCTGGGATGGGACTAGCACAGATACGCAGTATTTT

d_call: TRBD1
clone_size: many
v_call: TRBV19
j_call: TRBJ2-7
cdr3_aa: CASSIGDRAYEQYF
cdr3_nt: TGTGCCAGTAGTATAGGGGACAGAGCCTACGAGCAGTACTTC

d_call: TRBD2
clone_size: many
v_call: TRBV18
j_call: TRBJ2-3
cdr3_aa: CATLSGGSTDTQYF
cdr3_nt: TGTGCCACTCTGTCGGGGGGGAGCACAGATACGCAGTATTTT

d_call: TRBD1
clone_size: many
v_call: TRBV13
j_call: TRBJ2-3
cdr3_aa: CASNGQGVPDTQYF
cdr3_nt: TGTGCCAGCAATGGGCAGGGGGTGCCAGATACGCAGTATTTT